This paragraph covers one TCR beta chain sequence. This record belongs to a study of blood T cell repertoires in COVID-19. Turning to the study itself: Donors in the United States, Italy and Spain gave samples during acute or convalescent COVID-19.

In assigning cohorts, the study relied on participant-reported clinical history. In the study's own analysis: Amplification of reference gene primers provided the estimated nucleated cell counts. TCRdb's table, derived via immunoSEQ multiplex PCR, lists solely in-frame clones and lacks some. V and J calls and clone size are those listed in that table; D and trimming were worked out from the DNA. The table records under 300,000 clones, 80% to 95% of them present only once. The TCR comes from a young woman who had recovered from COVID-19. Sequences were obtained from PBMCs or T cells enriched from blood (not recorded which).

This CDR3 is CASSQKIRTGDGYTF. CDR3 DNA: TGCGCCAGCAGCCAGAAAATCAGGACAGGGGATGGCTACACCTTC. The rearrangement links TRBV4-3 to TRBJ1-2, with 9 bases lining up with TRBD1. V lost 3 bases, J lost 6 bases, and 8 bases stayed unmatched. The CDR3 spans 15 residues. Germline V lookup: CDR1 LGHNA, CDR2 YSLEER.